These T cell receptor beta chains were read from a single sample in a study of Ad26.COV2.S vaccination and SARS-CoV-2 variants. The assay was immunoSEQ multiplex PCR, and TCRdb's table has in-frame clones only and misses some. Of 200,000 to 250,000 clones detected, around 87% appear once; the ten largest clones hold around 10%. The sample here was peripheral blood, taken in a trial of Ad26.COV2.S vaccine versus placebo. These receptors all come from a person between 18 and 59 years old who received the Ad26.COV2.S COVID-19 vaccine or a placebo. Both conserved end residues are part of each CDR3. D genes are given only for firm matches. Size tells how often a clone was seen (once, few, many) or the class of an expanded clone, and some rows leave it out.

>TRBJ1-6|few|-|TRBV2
TGTGCCAGCACCGCGGAAGGACAGTTCCTTAATTCACCCCTCCACTTT
CASTAEGQFLNSPLHF
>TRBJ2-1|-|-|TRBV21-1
TGTGCCAGCAGCAATGGGACTAGCGGGAGGCCCAGGTCCTACAATGAGCAGTTCTTC
CASSNGTSGRPRSYNEQFF
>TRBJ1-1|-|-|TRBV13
TGTGCCAGCAGTCCACAGTGGAACCCTGAAGCTTTCTTT
CASSPQWNPEAFF
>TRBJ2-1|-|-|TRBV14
TGTGCCAGCAGCCAAGGGTGGGGCTCCTACAATGAGCAGTTCTTC
CASSQGWGSYNEQFF
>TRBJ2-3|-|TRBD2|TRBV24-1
TGTGCCACCAGTGACAGTGGGACTAGCGCTAGGGTCACAGATACGCAGTATTTT
CATSDSGTSARVTDTQYF
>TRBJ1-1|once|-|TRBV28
TGTGCCAGCAGTTTGGTCAGGGTTGAAGCTTTCTTT
CASSLVRVEAFF
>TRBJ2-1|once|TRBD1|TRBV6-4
TGTGCCAGTCGACAGGGTCCCTACAATGAGCAGTTCTTC
CASRQGPYNEQFF
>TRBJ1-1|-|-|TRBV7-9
TGTGCCAGCAGCTTAGCAGTCTCGGCTGAAGCTTTCTTT
CASSLAVSAEAFF
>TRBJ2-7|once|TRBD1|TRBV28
TGTGCCAGCAGTTTAATGGGACAGGGGATCGACTACGAGCAGTACTTC
CASSLMGQGIDYEQYF
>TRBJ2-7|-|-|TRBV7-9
TGTGCCAGCAGCTCATACTACGAGCAGTACTTC
CASSSYYEQYF
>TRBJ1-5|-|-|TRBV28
TGTGCCAGCAGTTTGAACCCTCAGCCCCAGCATTTT
CASSLNPQPQHF
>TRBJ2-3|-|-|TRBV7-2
TGTGCCAGCAGCCTGGGGGCCAAGGCCGTAGATACGCAGTATTTT
CASSLGAKAVDTQYF
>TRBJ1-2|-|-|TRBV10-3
TGTGCCATCAGTGAGTCAAGAGGCTATGGCTACACCTTC
CAISESRGYGYTF
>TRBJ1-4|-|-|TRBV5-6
TGTGCCAGCAGCCCGACCCTTCAGGACGGGAATGAAAAACTGTTTTTT
CASSPTLQDGNEKLFF
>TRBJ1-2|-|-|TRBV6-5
TGTGCCAGCATGACTTCTTATGGCTACACCTTC
CASMTSYGYTF
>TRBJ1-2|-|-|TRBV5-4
TGTGCCAGCAGCTTGGTACTGGGGTCGAGTAACTATGGCTACACCTTC
CASSLVLGSSNYGYTF
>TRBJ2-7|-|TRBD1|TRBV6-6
TGTGCCAGCAGAGACCTAGGACAGGTCTACGAGCAGTACTTC
CASRDLGQVYEQYF
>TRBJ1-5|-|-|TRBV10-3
TGTGCCATCAGTGAGTCGGGCGGAAATCAGCCCCAGCATTTT
CAISESGGNQPQHF
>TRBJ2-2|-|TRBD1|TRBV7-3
TGTGCCAGCAGCTTAAACGAGTACGGACAGGGCGCGGGGGAGCTGTTTTTT
CASSLNEYGQGAGELFF
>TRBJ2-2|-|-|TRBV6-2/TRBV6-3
TGTGCCAGCAGCCTGAGGGGCGGGGAGCTGTTTTTT
CASSLRGGELFF
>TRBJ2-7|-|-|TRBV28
TGTGCCAGCAGTTTTCCGGAGCGAACGAGGTACGAGCAGTACTTC
CASSFPERTRYEQYF
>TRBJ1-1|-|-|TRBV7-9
TGTGCCACGAGGGGCATGAACACTGAAGCTTTCTTT
CATRGMNTEAFF